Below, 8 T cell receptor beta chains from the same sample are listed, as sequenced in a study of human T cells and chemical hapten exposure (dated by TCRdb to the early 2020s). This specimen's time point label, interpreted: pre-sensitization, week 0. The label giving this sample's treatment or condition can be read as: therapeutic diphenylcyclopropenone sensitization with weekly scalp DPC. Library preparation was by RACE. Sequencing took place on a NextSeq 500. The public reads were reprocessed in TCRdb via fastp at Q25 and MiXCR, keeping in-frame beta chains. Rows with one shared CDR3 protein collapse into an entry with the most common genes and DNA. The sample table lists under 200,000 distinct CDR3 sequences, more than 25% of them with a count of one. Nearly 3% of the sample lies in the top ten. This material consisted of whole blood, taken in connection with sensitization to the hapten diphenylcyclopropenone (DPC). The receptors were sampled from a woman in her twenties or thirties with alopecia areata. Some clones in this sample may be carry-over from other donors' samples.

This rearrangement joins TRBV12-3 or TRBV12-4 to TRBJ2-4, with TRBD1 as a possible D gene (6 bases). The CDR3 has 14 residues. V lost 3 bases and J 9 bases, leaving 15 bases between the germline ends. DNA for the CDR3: TGTGCCAGCAGTTTTTGGGGGCTTTATAGCATTCAGTACTTC. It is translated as CASSFWGLYSIQYF.

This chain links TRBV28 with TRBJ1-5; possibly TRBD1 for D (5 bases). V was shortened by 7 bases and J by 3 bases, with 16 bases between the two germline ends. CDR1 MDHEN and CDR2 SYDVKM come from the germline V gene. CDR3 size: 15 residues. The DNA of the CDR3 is TGTGCCAGCACCACGCCCCAGGGAAACAATCAGCCCCAGCATTTT. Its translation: CASTTPQGNNQPQHF.

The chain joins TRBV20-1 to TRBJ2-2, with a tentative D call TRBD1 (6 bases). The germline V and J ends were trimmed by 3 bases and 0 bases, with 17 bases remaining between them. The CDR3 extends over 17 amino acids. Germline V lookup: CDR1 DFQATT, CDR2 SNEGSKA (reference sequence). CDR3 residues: CSASLRVGAPNTGELFF. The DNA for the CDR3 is TGCAGTGCTAGTTTGCGTGTGGGGGCCCCGAACACCGGGGAGCTGTTTTTT.

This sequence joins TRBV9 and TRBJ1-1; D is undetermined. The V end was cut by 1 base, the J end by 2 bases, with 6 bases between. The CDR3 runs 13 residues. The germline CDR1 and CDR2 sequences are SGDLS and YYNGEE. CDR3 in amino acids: CASSVSGNTEAFF. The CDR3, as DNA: TGTGCCAGCAGCGTAAGTGGTAACACTGAAGCTTTCTTT.

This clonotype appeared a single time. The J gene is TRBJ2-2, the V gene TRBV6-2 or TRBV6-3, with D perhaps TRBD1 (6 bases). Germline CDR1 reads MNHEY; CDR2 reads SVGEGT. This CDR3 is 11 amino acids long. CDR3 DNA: TGTGTAGCAGGGGTCGGCGGGGAGCTGTTTTTT. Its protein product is CVAGVGGELFF.

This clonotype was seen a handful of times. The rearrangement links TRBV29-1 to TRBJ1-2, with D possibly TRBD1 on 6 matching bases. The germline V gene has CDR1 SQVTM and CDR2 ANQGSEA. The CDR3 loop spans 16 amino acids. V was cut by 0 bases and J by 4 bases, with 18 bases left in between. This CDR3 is CSVEDRKGGTIYGYTF. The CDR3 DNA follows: TGCAGCGTTGAAGATCGGAAGGGGGGCACCATCTATGGCTACACCTTC.

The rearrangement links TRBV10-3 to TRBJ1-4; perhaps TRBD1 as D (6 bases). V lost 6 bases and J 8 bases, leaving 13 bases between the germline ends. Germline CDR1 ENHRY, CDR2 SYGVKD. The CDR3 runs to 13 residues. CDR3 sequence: CAISAGTSEKLFF. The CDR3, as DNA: TGTGCCATCAGCGCCGGGACATCAGAAAAACTGTTTTTT.

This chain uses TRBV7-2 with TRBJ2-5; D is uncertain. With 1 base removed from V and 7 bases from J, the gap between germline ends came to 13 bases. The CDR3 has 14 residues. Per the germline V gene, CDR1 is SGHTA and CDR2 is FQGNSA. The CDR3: CASSLGDALTTQYF. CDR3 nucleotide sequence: TGTGCCAGCAGCTTAGGAGACGCGCTAACGACCCAGTACTTC.